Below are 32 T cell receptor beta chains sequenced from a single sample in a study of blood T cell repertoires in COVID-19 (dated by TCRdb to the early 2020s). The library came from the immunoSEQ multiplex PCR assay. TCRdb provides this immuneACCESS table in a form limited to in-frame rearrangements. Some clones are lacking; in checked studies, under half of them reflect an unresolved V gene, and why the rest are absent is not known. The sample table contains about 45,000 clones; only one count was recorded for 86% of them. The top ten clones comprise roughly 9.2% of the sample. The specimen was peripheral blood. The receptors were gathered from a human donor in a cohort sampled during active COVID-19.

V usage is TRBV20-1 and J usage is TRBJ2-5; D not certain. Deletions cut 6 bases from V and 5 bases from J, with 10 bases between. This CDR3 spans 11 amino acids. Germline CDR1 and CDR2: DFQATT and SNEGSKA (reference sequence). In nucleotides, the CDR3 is TGCAGTGCCGCCGTCAGGGAGACCCAGTACTTC. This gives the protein CSAAVRETQYF.

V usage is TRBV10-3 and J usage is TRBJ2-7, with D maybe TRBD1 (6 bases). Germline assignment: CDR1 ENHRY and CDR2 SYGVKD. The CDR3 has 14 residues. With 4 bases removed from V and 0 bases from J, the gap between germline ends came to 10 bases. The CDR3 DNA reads TGTGCCATCAGTGCAATACAGGGCTCCTACGAGCAGTACTTC. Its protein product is CAISAIQGSYEQYF.

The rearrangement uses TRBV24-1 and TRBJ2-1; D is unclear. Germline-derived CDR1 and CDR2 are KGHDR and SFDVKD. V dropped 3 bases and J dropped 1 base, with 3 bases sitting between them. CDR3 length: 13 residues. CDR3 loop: CATSDPSYNEQFF. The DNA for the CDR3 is TGTGCCACCAGTGATCCTTCCTACAATGAGCAGTTCTTC.

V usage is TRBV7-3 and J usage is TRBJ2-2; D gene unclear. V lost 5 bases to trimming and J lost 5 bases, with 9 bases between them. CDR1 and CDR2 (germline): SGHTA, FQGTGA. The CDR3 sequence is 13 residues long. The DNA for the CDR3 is TGTGCCAGCAGCCCTCAGTTAACCGGGGAGCTGTTTTTT. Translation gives CASSPQLTGELFF.

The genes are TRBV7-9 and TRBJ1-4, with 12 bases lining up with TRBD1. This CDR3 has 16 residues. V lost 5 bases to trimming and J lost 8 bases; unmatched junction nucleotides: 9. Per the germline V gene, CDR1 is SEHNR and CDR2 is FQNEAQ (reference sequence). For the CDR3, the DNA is TGTGCCAGCAGCCCGGGGACAGGGGGCTTTCGGGAAAAACTGTTTTTT. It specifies CASSPGTGGFREKLFF.

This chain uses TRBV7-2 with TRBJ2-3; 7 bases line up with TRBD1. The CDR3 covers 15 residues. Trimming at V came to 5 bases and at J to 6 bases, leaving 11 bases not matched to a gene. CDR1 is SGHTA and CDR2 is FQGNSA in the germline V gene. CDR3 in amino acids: CASSVRPGTADTQYF. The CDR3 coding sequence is TGTGCCAGCAGCGTCAGACCGGGGACAGCGGATACGCAGTATTTT.

Here the CDR3 DNA reads TGTGCCAGCAGCACACCCGGGACAGGGATGGAGACCCAGTACTTC. This gives the protein CASSTPGTGMETQYF. The V call is TRBV9, the J call TRBJ2-5; TRBD1 aligns across 9 bases. The CDR3 sequence is 15 residues long. Trimming removed 4 bases from V and 5 bases from J; junction bases left unmatched: 9. CDR1 and CDR2 (germline): SGDLS, YYNGEE.

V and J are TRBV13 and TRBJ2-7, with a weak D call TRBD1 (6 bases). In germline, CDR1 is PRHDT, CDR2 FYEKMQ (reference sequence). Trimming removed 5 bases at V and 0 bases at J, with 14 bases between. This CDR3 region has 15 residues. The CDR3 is CASSPKGEISYEQYF. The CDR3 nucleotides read TGTGCCAGCAGCCCCAAGGGGGAGATCTCCTACGAGCAGTACTTC.

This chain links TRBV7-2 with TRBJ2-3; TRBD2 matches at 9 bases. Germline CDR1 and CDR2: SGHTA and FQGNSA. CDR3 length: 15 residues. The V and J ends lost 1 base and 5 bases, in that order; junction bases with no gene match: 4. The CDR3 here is CASSLGRGGQDTQYF. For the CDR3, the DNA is TGTGCCAGCAGCTTAGGGCGGGGGGGCCAAGATACGCAGTATTTT.

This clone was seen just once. Here the CDR3 DNA reads TGTGCCAGCAGTGCTGTGGACTCGAGCACAGATACGCAGTATTTT. This encodes CASSAVDSSTDTQYF. The chain recombines TRBV2 with TRBJ2-3, with a tentative D call TRBD2 (5 bases). This CDR3 contains 15 residues. Germline CDR1 and CDR2: SNHLY and FYNNEI. The V end lost 4 bases, the J end lost 0 bases, and 11 bases lay between the germline ends.

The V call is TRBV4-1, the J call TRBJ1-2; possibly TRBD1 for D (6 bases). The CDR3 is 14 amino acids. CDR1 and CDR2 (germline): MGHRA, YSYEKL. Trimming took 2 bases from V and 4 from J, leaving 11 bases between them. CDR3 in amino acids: CASSQTGLGYGYTF. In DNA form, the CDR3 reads TGCGCCAGCAGCCAAACAGGGCTGGGCTATGGCTACACCTTC.

In DNA, the CDR3 is TGTGCCAGCAACACCGGACCGGGACAGGGCTCCTCACCCCTCCACTTT. Encoded protein: CASNTGPGQGSSPLHF. This chain connects TRBV2 to TRBJ1-6, with 9 bases identical to TRBD1. From germline, CDR1 is SNHLY and CDR2 FYNNEI. After removal of 7 bases from V and 10 bases from J, the junction contained 14 bases not matched to a gene. This CDR3 spans 16 amino acids. Combining the CDR3 with reference TRBV2 and TRBJ1-6 gives the whole variable domain EPEVTQTPSHQVTQMGQEVILRCVPISNHLYFYWYRQILGQKVEFLVSFYNNEISEKSEIFDDQFSVERPDGSNFTLKIRSTKLEDSAMYFCASNTGPGQGSSPLHFGNGTRLTVT.

CDR3 region: CASSIDSGGGPGFF. The CDR3 DNA reads as TGTGCCAGCAGCATCGACAGCGGGGGGGGCCCGGGGTTCTTC. The chain combines TRBV9 with TRBJ2-1; the match to TRBD2 covers 10 bases. The germline V gene has CDR1 SGDLS and CDR2 YYNGEE. CDR3 length: 14 amino acids. V gave up 4 bases and J gave up 15 bases; unmatched junction bases: 13.

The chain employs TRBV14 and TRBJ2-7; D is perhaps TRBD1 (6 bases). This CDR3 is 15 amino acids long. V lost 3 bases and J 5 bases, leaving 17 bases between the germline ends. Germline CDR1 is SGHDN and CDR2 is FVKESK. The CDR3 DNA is TGTGCCAGCAGCCAGGAACCCGGGACAACCGACGAGCAGTACTTC. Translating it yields CASSQEPGTTDEQYF.

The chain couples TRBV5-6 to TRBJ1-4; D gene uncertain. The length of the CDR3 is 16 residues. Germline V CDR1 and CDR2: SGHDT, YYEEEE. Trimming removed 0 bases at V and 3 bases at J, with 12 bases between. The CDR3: CASSLVEGNSNEKLFF. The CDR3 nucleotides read TGTGCCAGCAGCTTGGTGGAGGGAAACTCTAATGAAAAACTGTTTTTT.

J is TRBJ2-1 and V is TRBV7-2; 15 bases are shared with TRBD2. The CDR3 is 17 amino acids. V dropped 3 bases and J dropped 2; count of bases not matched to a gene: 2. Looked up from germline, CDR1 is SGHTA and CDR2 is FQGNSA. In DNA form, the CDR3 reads TGTGCCAGCAGCTTGGGACTAGCGGGGGGAACCTACAATGAGCAGTTCTTC. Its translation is CASSLGLAGGTYNEQFF.

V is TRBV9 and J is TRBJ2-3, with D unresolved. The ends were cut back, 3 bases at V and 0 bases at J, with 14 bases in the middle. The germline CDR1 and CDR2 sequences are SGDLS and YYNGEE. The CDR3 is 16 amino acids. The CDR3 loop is CASSARSPESTDTQYF. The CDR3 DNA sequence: TGTGCCAGCAGCGCCCGTAGCCCCGAAAGCACAGATACGCAGTATTTT.

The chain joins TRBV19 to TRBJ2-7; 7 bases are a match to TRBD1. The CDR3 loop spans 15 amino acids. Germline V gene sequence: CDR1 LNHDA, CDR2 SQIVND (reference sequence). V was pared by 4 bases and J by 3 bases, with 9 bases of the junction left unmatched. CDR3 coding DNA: TGTGCCAGTAGTACTATCGGACAGGCCAACTACGAGCAGTACTTC. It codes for CASSTIGQANYEQYF.

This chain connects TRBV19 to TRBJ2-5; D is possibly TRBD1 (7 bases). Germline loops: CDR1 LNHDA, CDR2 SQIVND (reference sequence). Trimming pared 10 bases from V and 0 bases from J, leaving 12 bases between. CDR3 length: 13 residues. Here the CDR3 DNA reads TGTGCCACCCGGAGGGGGCACCAAGAGACCCAGTACTTC. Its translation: CATRRGHQETQYF.

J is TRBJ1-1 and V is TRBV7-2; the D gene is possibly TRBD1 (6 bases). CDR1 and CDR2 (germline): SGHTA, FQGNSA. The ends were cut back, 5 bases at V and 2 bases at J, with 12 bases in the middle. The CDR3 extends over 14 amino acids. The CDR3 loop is CASSPDRINTEAFF. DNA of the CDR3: TGTGCCAGCAGCCCAGACAGGATTAACACTGAAGCTTTCTTT.

CDR3 nucleotide sequence: TGTGCCTGGGGTGAGGGACAACTCAATCAGCCCCAGCATTTT. This translates into CAWGEGQLNQPQHF. The chain joins TRBV30 to TRBJ1-5; D might be TRBD1 (6 bases). CDR3 length: 14 amino acids. With 5 bases removed from V and 3 bases from J, the gap between germline ends came to 14 bases. Germline CDR1 reads GTSNPN; CDR2 reads SVGIG (reference sequence).

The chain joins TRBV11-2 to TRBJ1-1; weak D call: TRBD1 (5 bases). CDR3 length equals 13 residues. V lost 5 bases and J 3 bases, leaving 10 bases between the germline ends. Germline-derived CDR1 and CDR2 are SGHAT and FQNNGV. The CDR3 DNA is TGTGCCAGCAGCCATACGACAGACACTGAAGCTTTCTTT. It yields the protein CASSHTTDTEAFF.

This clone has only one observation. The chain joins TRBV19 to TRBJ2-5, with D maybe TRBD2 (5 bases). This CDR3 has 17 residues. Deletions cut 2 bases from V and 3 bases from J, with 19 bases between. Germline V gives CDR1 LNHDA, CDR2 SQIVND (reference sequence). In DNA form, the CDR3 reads TGTGCCAGTAGTATACAGCGGTGGGGAAAGGAGAAAGAGACCCAGTACTTC. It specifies CASSIQRWGKEKETQYF.

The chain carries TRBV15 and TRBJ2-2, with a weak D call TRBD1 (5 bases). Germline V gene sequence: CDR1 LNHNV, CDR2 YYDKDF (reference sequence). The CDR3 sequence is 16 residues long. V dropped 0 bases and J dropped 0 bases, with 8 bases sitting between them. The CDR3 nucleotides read TGTGCCACCAGCAGAGATCAGACAGCGAACACCGGGGAGCTGTTTTTT. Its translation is CATSRDQTANTGELFF.

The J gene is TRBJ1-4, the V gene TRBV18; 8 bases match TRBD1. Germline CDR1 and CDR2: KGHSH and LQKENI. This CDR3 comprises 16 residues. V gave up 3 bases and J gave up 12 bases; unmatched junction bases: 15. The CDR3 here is CASSPPTGTGGRELFF. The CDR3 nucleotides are TGTGCCAGCTCACCGCCGACCGGGACAGGAGGGAGGGAACTGTTTTTT.

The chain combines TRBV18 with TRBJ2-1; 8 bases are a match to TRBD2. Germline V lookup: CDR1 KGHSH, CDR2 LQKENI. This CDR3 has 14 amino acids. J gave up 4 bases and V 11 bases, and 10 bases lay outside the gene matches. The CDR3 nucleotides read TGTGCCTCCCAACGGGAGGGACGTTACAATGAGCAGTTCTTC. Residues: CASQREGRYNEQFF.

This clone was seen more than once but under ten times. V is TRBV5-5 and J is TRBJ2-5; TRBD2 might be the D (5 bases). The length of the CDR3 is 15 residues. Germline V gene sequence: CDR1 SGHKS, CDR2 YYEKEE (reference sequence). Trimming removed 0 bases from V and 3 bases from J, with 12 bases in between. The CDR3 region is CASSLASISEETQYF. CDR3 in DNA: TGTGCCAGCAGCTTGGCCTCGATTAGCGAAGAGACCCAGTACTTC.

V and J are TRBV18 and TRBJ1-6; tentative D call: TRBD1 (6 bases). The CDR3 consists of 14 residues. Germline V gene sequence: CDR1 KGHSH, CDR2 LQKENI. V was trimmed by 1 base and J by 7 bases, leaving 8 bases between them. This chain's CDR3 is CASSPQQGNSPLHF. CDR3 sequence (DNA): TGTGCCAGCTCACCACAACAGGGCAATTCACCCCTCCACTTT.

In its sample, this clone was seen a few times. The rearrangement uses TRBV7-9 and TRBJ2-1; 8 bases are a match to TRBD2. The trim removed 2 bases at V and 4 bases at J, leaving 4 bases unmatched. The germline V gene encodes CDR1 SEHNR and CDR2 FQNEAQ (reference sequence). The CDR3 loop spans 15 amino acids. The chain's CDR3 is CASSLIRGGYNEQFF. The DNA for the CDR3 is TGTGCCAGCAGCTTAATCCGGGGGGGTTACAATGAGCAGTTCTTC. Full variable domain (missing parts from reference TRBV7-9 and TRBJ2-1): DTGVSQNPRHKITKRGQNVTFRCDPISEHNRLYWYRQTLGQGPEFLTYFQNEAQLEKSRLLSDRFSAERPKGSFSTLEIQRTEQGDSAMYLCASSLIRGGYNEQFFGPGTRLTVL.

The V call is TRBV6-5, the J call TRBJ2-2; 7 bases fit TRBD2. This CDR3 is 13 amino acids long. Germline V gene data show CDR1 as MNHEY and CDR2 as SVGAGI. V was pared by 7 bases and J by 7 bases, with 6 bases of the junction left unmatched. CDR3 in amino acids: CASTRGEGGELFF. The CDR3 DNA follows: TGTGCCAGCACACGGGGGGAGGGCGGGGAGCTGTTTTTT.

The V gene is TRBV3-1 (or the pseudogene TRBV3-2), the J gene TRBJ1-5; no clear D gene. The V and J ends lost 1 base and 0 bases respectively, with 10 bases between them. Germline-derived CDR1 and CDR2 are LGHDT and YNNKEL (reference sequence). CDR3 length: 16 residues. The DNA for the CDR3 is TGTGCCAGCAGCCAAGGTACCGGTTCTAGCAATCAGCCCCAGCATTTT. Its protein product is CASSQGTGSSNQPQHF.

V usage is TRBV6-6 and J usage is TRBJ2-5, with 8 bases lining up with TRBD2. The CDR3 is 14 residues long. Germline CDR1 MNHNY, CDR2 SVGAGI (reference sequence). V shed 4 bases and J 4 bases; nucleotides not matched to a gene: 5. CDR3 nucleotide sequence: TGTGCCAGCAGTTCCCGGACTAGCCTAGAGACCCAGTACTTC. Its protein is CASSSRTSLETQYF.